This T cell receptor (beta chain) was retrieved from a study of blood T cell repertoires in COVID-19 (dated by TCRdb to between 2020 and 2021). Study-wide context: The collaborator samples originated in the United States, Italy and Spain and spanned the acute and convalescent phases of COVID-19. The prospective study material was composed of cDNA or gDNA derived from T cells, B-cell-depleted T cells, or PBMCs. The dataset comprised deeply sampled blood TCRbeta repertoires from subjects exposed to, actively infected with, or recovered from COVID-19. The repertoires were released in a freely available public database meant as a resource for research on the immune response to SARS-CoV-2. Samples came from the ongoing ImmuneRACE study (first 160 participants) plus 1,254 subjects from 6 global collaborators. The sample metadata nearly always contained a de-identified subject ID, COVID-19 status, age in years and sex. HLA class I and class II types, where available, came from metadata supplied by the sample provider rather than from assay-based typing.

In the case of this clone: The target of this receptor is not known. No much larger clone exists at a distance of one base, and base qualities are not known.

Whole blood was collected in K2EDTA tubes by collaborating institutions according to the institutions' own protocols. For TCRbeta analysis, collaborators shipped samples in one of three forms: frozen whole blood, isolated PBMCs, or DNA extracted from either of those sample types. Points the paper makes about the study in general: The quantity of clinical and demographic metadata differed by source and by participant and was supplied without curation.

The germline V gene sets CDR1 to SGHDN and CDR2 to FVKESK. Trimming leaves V shorter by 6 bases and J shorter by 4 bases, with the junction holding 8 bases beyond the gene matches. The CDR3, cysteine through phenylalanine, is 16 amino acids long. Left in the record is the CDR3 DNA by itself, 48 bases read in frame from the first base. TCRbeta CDR3 regions were amplified from genomic DNA by means of the immunoSEQ Assay, a bias-controlled multiplex PCR. The paper's data handling went like this. The number of nucleated cells in each sample was estimated by amplification of reference gene primers within the assay. To quantify the absolute abundance of each unique TCRbeta CDR3 rearrangement, sequence reads were collapsed and filtered. Productive Simpson clonality was computed per sample as the square root of Simpson's diversity index over productive rearrangements. The table was pulled from immuneACCESS by TCRdb, which kept in-frame rearrangements only. Such tables lose some clones; where checked, under half of the loss comes from unresolved V genes, and the rest has no known cause. The DNA was the basis for D and trimming; V, J and clone size are from that table. In this sample the table shows about 120,000 clones, just over 85% of which occur a single time. Approximately 4.2% of the sample is taken by the ten largest.

The receptor was derived from a man aged 35 to 55 with acute or convalescent COVID-19. Source material: peripheral blood. Here the chain combines TRBV14 and TRBJ1-6; a stretch of 8 junction bases matches TRBD1. Here the CDR3 is given as CASSYRQGRYNSPLHF. The DNA is TGTGCCAGCAGTTACAGACAGGGGCGGTATAATTCACCCCTCCACTTT.